The 8 T cell receptor beta chains presented below share a single source sample, sequenced in a study of blood T cell repertoires in COVID-19. Only in-frame clones appear in the TCRdb table, and some are missing; sequencing was by immunoSEQ multiplex PCR. Among about 270,000 clones listed, about 85% were seen once. Sequenced sample: PBMCs or T cells enriched from blood (not recorded which). The receptors shown here come from a woman aged 50 to 65 who had recovered from COVID-19.

V is TRBV9 and J is TRBJ1-3, with 10 positions matching TRBD1. Trimming took 4 bases from V and 6 from J; bases not matched to a gene: 13. This CDR3 is 17 amino acids long. Germline CDR1 SGDLS, CDR2 YYNGEE. The DNA of the CDR3 is TGTGCCAGCAGCTTTCGCCCGCCCGGGACAGGGGAAAACACCATATATTTT. Translation: CASSFRPPGTGENTIYF. The whole variable domain, filled in from reference TRBV9 and TRBJ1-3, reads DSGVTQTPKHLITATGQRVTLRCSPRSGDLSVYWYQQSLDQGLQFLIQYYNGEERAKGNILERFSAQQFPDLHSELNLSSLELGDSALYFCASSFRPPGTGENTIYFGEGSWLTVV.

The rearrangement links TRBV29-1 to TRBJ1-3; the D is unclear. The CDR3 sequence is 14 residues long. Per the germline V gene, CDR1 is SQVTM and CDR2 is ANQGSEA. Trimming took off 0 bases at V and 3 bases at J, with 9 bases between the two ends. CDR3 region: CSVEEERVGNTIYF. The CDR3 nucleotides are TGCAGCGTTGAAGAGGAGAGGGTTGGAAACACCATATATTTT. The variable domain in full, with the rest retrieved from reference TRBV29-1 and TRBJ1-3, is SAVISQKPSRDICQRGTSLTIQCQVDSQVTMMFWYRQQPGQSLTLIATANQGSEATYESGFVIDKFPISRPNLTFSTLTVSNMSPEDSSIYLCSVEEERVGNTIYFGEGSWLTVV.

V and J are TRBV5-5 and TRBJ2-3; the D is unclear. CDR1 SGHKS and CDR2 YYEKEE come from the germline V gene (reference sequence). Trimming left V 1 base short and J 3 bases short, with 3 bases between. The CDR3 has 12 amino acids. CDR3 amino acids: CASSLITDTQYF. CDR3 nucleotides: TGTGCCAGCAGCTTGATAACAGATACGCAGTATTTT.

The chain is built from TRBV5-4 and TRBJ1-3; D is undetermined. This CDR3 is 13 amino acids long. Germline V CDR1 and CDR2: SGHNT, YYREEE (reference sequence). The germline V and J ends were trimmed by 8 bases and 4 bases, with 13 bases remaining between them. The CDR3 nucleotides are TGTGCCAGTCCAGCTGGGCTCGGAAACACCATATATTTT. Protein: CASPAGLGNTIYF.

The chain has TRBV6-5 and TRBJ2-7; 10 positions agree with TRBD2. J was trimmed by 1 base and V by 2 bases; bases with no gene match: 5. CDR3 size: 16 residues. Germline CDR1 is MNHEY and CDR2 is SVGAGI. The CDR3 protein is CASSYLGLAESYEQYF. CDR3 DNA sequence: TGTGCCAGCAGTTACCTTGGACTAGCGGAGTCCTACGAGCAGTACTTC.

This clone was picked up a small number of times. The CDR3 DNA sequence: TGTGCCAGTAGTATGCGTAACCTAGCTAACTATGGCTACACCTTC. Translated, it gives CASSMRNLANYGYTF. The V and J genes are TRBV19 and TRBJ1-2; D unclear. The CDR3 is 15 residues long. Trimming removed 3 bases from V and 0 bases from J, with 11 bases in between. CDR1 and CDR2 (germline): LNHDA, SQIVND (reference sequence). The whole variable domain, filled in from reference TRBV19 and TRBJ1-2, reads DGGITQSPKYLFRKEGQNVTLSCEQNLNHDAMYWYRQDPGQGLRLIYYSQIVNDFQKGDIAEGYSVSREKKESFPLTVTSAQKNPTAFYLCASSMRNLANYGYTFGSGTRLTVV.

This rearrangement joins TRBV14 to TRBJ2-2; D is ambiguous. Trimming stripped 0 bases from V and 3 bases from J, with 8 bases between. The CDR3 is 15 amino acids. In germline, CDR1 is SGHDN, CDR2 FVKESK. The CDR3 DNA reads as TGTGCCAGCAGCCAAGAAACCAGGTACACCGGGGAGCTGTTTTTT. Its translation is CASSQETRYTGELFF. The full variable domain, in which reference TRBV14 and TRBJ2-2 provide the parts outside the CDR3, is EAGVTQFPSHSVIEKGQTVTLRCDPISGHDNLYWYRRVMGKEIKFLLHFVKESKQDESGMPNNRFLAERTGGTYSTLKVQPAELEDSGVYFCASSQETRYTGELFFGEGSRLTVL.

V and J are TRBV27 and TRBJ2-7; 9 bases match TRBD1. From germline, CDR1 is MNHEY and CDR2 SMNVEV (reference sequence). The CDR3 consists of 16 residues. With V trimmed by 3 bases and J by 0 bases, 6 bases remained unmatched. DNA of the CDR3: TGTGCCAGCAGTTTCCGGACAGGGGCTAACTCCTACGAGCAGTACTTC. The encoded protein is CASSFRTGANSYEQYF.